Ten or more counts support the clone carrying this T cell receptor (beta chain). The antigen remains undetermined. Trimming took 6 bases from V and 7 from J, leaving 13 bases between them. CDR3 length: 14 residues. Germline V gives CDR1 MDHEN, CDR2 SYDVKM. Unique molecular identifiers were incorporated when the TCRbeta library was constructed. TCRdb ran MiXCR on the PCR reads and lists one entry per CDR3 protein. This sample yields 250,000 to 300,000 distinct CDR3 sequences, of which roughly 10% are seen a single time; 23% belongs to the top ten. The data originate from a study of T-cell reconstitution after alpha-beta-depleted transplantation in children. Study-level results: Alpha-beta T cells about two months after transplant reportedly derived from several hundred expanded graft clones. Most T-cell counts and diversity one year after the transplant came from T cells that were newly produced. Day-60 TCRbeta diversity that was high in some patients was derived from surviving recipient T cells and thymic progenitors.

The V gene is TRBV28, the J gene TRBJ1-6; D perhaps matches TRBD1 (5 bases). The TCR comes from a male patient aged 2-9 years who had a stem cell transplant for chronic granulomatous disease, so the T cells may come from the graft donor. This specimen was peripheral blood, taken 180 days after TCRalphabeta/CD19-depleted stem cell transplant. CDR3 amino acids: CASREGTVNSPLHF. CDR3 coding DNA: TGTGCCAGCAGGGAAGGGACGGTGAATTCACCCCTCCACTTT. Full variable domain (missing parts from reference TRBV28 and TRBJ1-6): DVKVTQSSRYLVKRTGEKVFLECVQDMDHENMFWYRQDPGLGLRLIYFSYDVKMKEKGDIPEGYSVSREKKERFSLILESASTNQTSMYLCASREGTVNSPLHFGNGTRLTVT.